This T cell receptor (beta chain) was observed in a study of CD8+CD57+ T cells in acquired aplastic anemia. Study at large: DNA from sorted CD4+ and CD8+ cells averaged about 3.2 ug.

This clonotype was counted between two and nine times. Genomic DNA acted as the template from which TCR beta VDJ combination and CDR3 sequence profiling were carried out. MiXCR was run by TCRdb on the reads, yielding one entry per CDR3 protein. The sample holds more than 100,000 distinct CDR3 sequences; about 40% are singletons and the top ten take 6.5% to 10%. This CDR3 spans 14 amino acids. Trimming cost V 2 bases and J 0 bases, with 5 bases left between them. CDR1 and CDR2 from the germline V gene are SQVTM and ANQGSEA. V and J are TRBV29-1 and TRBJ2-6; no reliable D call. The sequenced sample was sorted CD4+, CD8+, or CD8+CD57+ T cells (not recorded which) from PBMCs. The TCR comes from a human donor in good health, serving as a control. The CDR3 nucleotides are TGCAGCGTTGAATTCGGCTCTGGGGCCAACGTCCTGACTTTC. Translation gives CSVEFGSGANVLTF. Full variable domain (remainder filled in from reference TRBV29-1 and TRBJ2-6): SAVISQKPSRDICQRGTSLTIQCQVDSQVTMMFWYRQQPGQSLTLIATANQGSEATYESGFVIDKFPISRPNLTFSTLTVSNMSPEDSSIYLCSVEFGSGANVLTFGAGSRLTVL.